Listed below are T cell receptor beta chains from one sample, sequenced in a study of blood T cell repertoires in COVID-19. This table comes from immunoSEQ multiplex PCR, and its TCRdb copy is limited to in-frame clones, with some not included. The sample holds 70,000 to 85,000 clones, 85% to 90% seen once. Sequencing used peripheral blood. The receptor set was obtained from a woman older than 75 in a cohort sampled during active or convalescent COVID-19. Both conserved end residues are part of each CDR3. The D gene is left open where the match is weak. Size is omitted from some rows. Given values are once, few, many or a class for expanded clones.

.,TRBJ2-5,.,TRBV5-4,CASSPQTGAETQYF,TGTGCCAGCAGTCCCCAGACGGGAGCGGAGACCCAGTACTTC
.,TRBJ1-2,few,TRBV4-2,CASSQRNYGYTF,TGTGCCAGCAGCCAACGTAACTATGGCTACACCTTC
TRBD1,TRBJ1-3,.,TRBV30,CAWGEGTVFYSGNTIYF,TGTGCCTGGGGAGAGGGGACAGTCTTCTACTCTGGAAACACCATATATTTT
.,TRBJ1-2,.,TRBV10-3,CAISDSYGYTF,TGTGCCATCAGTGACAGCTATGGCTACACCTTC
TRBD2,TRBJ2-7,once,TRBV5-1,CASSLGLAPDEQYF,TGCGCCAGCAGCCTGGGACTAGCGCCGGACGAGCAGTACTTC
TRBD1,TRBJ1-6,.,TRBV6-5,CASTRGTVHNSPLHF,TGTGCCAGCACCCGAGGGACAGTTCATAATTCACCCCTCCACTTT
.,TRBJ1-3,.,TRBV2,CASSGEGNTIYF,TGTGCCAGCAGTGGGGAGGGAAACACCATATATTTT
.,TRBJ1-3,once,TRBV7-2,CASSFPGASGNTIYF,TGTGCCAGCAGCTTCCCAGGGGCCTCTGGAAACACCATATATTTT
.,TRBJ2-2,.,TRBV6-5,CASTAGFYTGELFF,TGTGCCAGCACGGCAGGGTTTTATACCGGGGAGCTGTTTTTT
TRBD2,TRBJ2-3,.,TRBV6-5,CASSRGGLTDTQYF,TGTGCCAGCAGCCGCGGGGGACTCACAGATACGCAGTATTTT
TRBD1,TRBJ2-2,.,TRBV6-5,CASRPGQGLTGELFF,TGTGCCAGCAGGCCGGGACAGGGACTAACCGGGGAGCTGTTTTTT
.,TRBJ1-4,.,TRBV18,CASSRESGEKLFF,TGTGCCAGCTCACGGGAGAGTGGTGAAAAACTGTTTTTT
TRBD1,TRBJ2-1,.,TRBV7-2,CASSLFRPGQGRSDEQFF,TGTGCCAGCAGCTTATTCCGACCGGGACAGGGGCGGTCGGATGAGCAGTTCTTC
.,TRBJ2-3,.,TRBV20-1,CSARYTDTQYF,TGCAGTGCTAGATACACAGATACGCAGTATTTT
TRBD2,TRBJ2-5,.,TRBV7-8,CASSFTLSGRALETQYF,TGTGCCAGCAGCTTTACCCTTAGCGGGAGGGCCTTGGAGACCCAGTACTTC
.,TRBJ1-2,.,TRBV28,CASIGGRASGYTF,TGTGCCAGCATCGGGGGAAGGGCGTCGGGCTACACCTTC
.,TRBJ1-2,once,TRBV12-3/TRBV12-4,CASSLSGVGGYTF,TGTGCCAGCAGTTTAAGCGGGGTCGGGGGCTACACCTTC
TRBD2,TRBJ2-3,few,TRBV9,CASSETWTSDTQYF,TGTGCCAGCAGCGAAACTTGGACTAGCGATACGCAGTATTTT
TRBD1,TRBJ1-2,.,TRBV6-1,CASSEDRGQVSTF,TGTGCCAGCAGTGAAGACAGGGGCCAGGTATCCACCTTC
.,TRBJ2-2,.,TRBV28,CASSFLSGELFF,TGTGCCAGCAGTTTCTTATCCGGGGAGCTGTTTTTT
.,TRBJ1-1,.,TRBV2,CASSEGAETEAFF,TGTGCCAGCAGTGAAGGGGCAGAAACTGAAGCTTTCTTT
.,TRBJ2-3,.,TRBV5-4,CASSLARVDTQYF,TGTGCCAGCAGCTTGGCCCGAGTAGATACGCAGTATTTT
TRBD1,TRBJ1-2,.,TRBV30,CASDRGTNYGYTF,TGTGCCAGTGACAGGGGAACAAACTATGGCTACACCTTC
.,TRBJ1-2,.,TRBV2,CASSEQGAYGYTF,TGTGCCAGCAGTGAACAGGGTGCCTATGGCTACACCTTC
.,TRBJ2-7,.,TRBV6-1,CASSEAVARGDYEQYF,TGTGCCAGCAGTGAAGCGGTGGCCAGGGGGGACTACGAGCAGTACTTC
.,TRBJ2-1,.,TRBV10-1,CASSWNRRSLSNEQFF,TGCGCCAGCAGTTGGAATCGGAGGAGTTTATCCAATGAGCAGTTCTTC
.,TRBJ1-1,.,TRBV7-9,CASSLVRGWDTLNTEAFF,TGTGCCAGCAGCTTAGTGAGAGGTTGGGACACCCTGAACACTGAAGCTTTCTTT
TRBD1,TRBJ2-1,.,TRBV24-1,CATSPTGSYNEQFF,TGTGCCACCAGCCCGACAGGGAGCTACAATGAGCAGTTCTTC
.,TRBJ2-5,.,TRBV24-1,CATSDLSGLRETQYF,TGTGCCACCAGTGATCTTAGCGGATTACGGGAGACCCAGTACTTC
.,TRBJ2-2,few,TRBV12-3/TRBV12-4,CASLRVAGELFF,TGTGCCAGCCTCCGGGTCGCCGGGGAGCTGTTTTTT
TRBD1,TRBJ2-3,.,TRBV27,CASSLESPGQNVVDTQYF,TGTGCCAGCAGTTTAGAGTCCCCGGGACAGAATGTAGTAGATACGCAGTATTTT
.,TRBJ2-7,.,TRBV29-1,CSVDRDTSQGQYF,TGCAGCGTCGACCGGGACACTTCTCAGGGGCAGTACTTC
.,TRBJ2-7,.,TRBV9,CASSVGQQTYEQYF,TGTGCCAGCAGCGTAGGACAGCAAACCTACGAGCAGTACTTC
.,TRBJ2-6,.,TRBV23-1,CASSQLGTVSPPGANVLTF,TGCGCCAGCAGTCAATTAGGAACAGTAAGCCCGCCTGGGGCCAACGTCCTGACTTTC
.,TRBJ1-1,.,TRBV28,CASIRHPEAFF,TGTGCCAGCATCAGACACCCTGAAGCTTTCTTT
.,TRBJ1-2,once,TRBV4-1,CASSQDQGYTF,TGCGCCAGCAGCCAAGATCAAGGCTACACCTTC
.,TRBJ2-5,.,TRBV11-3,CASSPGHSSETQYF,TGTGCCAGCAGCCCGGGACATAGTTCGGAGACCCAGTACTTC
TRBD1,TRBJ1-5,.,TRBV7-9,CASSLGTGQYQPQHF,TGTGCCAGCAGCTTAGGGACAGGACAGTATCAGCCCCAGCATTTT
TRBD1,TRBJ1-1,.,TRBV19,CASSSGTEMNTEAFF,TGTGCCAGTAGTTCCGGGACAGAGATGAACACTGAAGCTTTCTTT
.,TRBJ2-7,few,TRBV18,CASSPPAFNYEQYF,TGTGCCAGCTCACCCCCAGCGTTTAACTACGAGCAGTACTTC
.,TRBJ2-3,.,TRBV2,CASSPFLAGDTQYF,TGTGCCAGCAGTCCCTTCCTGGCGGGAGATACGCAGTATTTT
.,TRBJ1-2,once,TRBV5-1,CASSLEGQNYGYTF,TGCGCCAGCAGCTTGGAAGGACAGAACTATGGCTACACCTTC
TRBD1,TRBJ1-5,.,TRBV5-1,CASSADRDQPQHF,TGCGCCAGCAGCGCCGACAGGGATCAGCCCCAGCATTTT
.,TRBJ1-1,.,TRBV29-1,CSSTTSGDTEAFF,TGCAGCTCCACCACTTCGGGAGACACTGAAGCTTTCTTT